Each of the 29 T cell receptor beta chains below was sequenced from the same sample in a study of Ad26.COV2.S vaccination and SARS-CoV-2 variants. The treatment here: around 19 received Ad26.COV2.S at low or high dose, single or two shots; about 5 received placebo; per-sample allocation not given. Sampling was done on day 63 after the first vaccine or placebo injection. Generated by immunoSEQ multiplex PCR, the TCRdb table keeps only in-frame clones and is missing some. The sample includes about 420,000 clones, 85% to 90% seen only once; the top ten take 3.6%. The specimen comprised peripheral blood, sampled in a trial of Ad26.COV2.S vaccine versus placebo. All receptors come from a person between 18 and 65 years old who received the Ad26.COV2.S COVID-19 vaccine or a placebo.

The CDR3 DNA reads TGTGCCAGTAGTATAGCCGGGGTCTACGAGCAGTACTTC. This encodes CASSIAGVYEQYF. The chain recombines TRBV19 with TRBJ2-7, with a possible D match to TRBD2 (5 bases). The ends were cut back, 1 base at V and 3 bases at J, with 7 bases in the middle. The germline V gene has CDR1 LNHDA and CDR2 SQIVND (reference sequence). This CDR3 spans 13 amino acids.

V usage is TRBV7-9 and J usage is TRBJ2-3; 11 nucleotides line up with TRBD2. After removal of 1 base from V and 3 bases from J, the junction contained 3 bases not matched to a gene. This CDR3 spans 16 amino acids. The germline gives CDR1 SEHNR, CDR2 FQNEAQ (reference sequence). Here the CDR3 reads CASSLVLAGETDTQYF. The CDR3 coding sequence is TGTGCCAGCAGCTTAGTACTAGCGGGGGAAACAGATACGCAGTATTTT. Filled out from reference TRBV7-9 and TRBJ2-3, the complete variable domain reads DTGVSQNPRHKITKRGQNVTFRCDPISEHNRLYWYRQTLGQGPEFLTYFQNEAQLEKSRLLSDRFSAERPKGSFSTLEIQRTEQGDSAMYLCASSLVLAGETDTQYFGPGTRLTVL.

The V gene is TRBV27, the J gene TRBJ1-2, with D hard to call. The CDR3 is 17 amino acids. From germline, CDR1 is MNHEY and CDR2 SMNVEV (reference sequence). V dropped 5 bases and J dropped 4 bases, with 23 bases sitting between them. For the CDR3, the DNA is TGTGCCAGCAGTGCCGAGACTGGCAGGCCACCTGGCTATGGCTACACCTTC. Its translation is CASSAETGRPPGYGYTF.

This chain links TRBV2 with TRBJ2-5, with D possibly being TRBD1 (6 bases). The CDR3 is made up of 11 amino acids. Trimming took 10 bases from V and 5 from J, leaving 11 bases between them. Germline values: CDR1 SNHLY, CDR2 FYNNEI. The chain's CDR3 is CATHTGETQYF. The CDR3, as DNA: TGTGCCACACACACAGGGGAGACCCAGTACTTC. Based on the CDR3 plus reference TRBV2 and TRBJ2-5, the full variable domain is EPEVTQTPSHQVTQMGQEVILRCVPISNHLYFYWYRQILGQKVEFLVSFYNNEISEKSEIFDDQFSVERPDGSNFTLKIRSTKLEDSAMYFCATHTGETQYFGPGTRLLVL.

J is TRBJ1-2 and V is TRBV2; D is perhaps TRBD1 (6 bases). Germline assignment: CDR1 SNHLY and CDR2 FYNNEI. Trimming removed 7 bases from V and 6 bases from J, with 18 bases in between. The CDR3 has 14 amino acids. For the CDR3, the DNA is TGTGCCAGCAATCAACAGAGGGGGAATCATGGCTACACCTTC. Protein product: CASNQQRGNHGYTF.

The chain links TRBV2 to TRBJ1-5; D is unclear. V was clipped by 4 bases and J by 4 bases, with 5 bases between them. CDR1 SNHLY and CDR2 FYNNEI come from the germline V gene. This CDR3 has 12 residues. In DNA form, the CDR3 reads TGTGCCAGCAGTGGAGAGAATCAGCCCCAGCATTTT. It is translated as CASSGENQPQHF.

In DNA form, the CDR3 reads TGTGCCAGCAAAGCCGGACTAGCGGGGCATGAGCAGTTCTTC. This translates into CASKAGLAGHEQFF. V is TRBV28 and J is TRBJ2-1, with 12 bases aligning to TRBD2. The CDR3 contains 14 residues. Losses at the gene ends were 7 bases for V and 8 bases for J; bases not matched to a gene: 6. Germline V lookup: CDR1 MDHEN, CDR2 SYDVKM.

The gene calls are TRBV5-6 and TRBJ2-1, with D perhaps being TRBD1 or TRBD2 (6 bases each). The CDR3 has 16 residues. CDR1 is SGHDT and CDR2 is YYEEEE in the germline V gene. V lost 0 bases, J lost 4 bases, and 14 bases lay in between. The DNA of the CDR3 is TGTGCCAGCAGCTTGGGGGACGGGGGCAGATACAATGAGCAGTTCTTC. Encoded protein: CASSLGDGGRYNEQFF.

The rearrangement uses TRBV7-2 and TRBJ2-7; maybe TRBD1 (5 bases). With 6 bases removed from V and 2 bases from J, the gap between germline ends came to 20 bases. This CDR3 comprises 16 residues. Germline values: CDR1 SGHTA, CDR2 FQGNSA. CDR3 residues: CASSIIIRTPTYEQYF. The CDR3 nucleotides read TGTGCCAGCAGTATTATTATCAGGACACCAACCTACGAGCAGTACTTC.

The V and J genes are TRBV18 and TRBJ2-5, with 8 positions matching TRBD1. The trim removed 3 bases at V and 4 bases at J, leaving 4 bases unmatched. Per the germline V gene, CDR1 is KGHSH and CDR2 is LQKENI. This CDR3 is built from 14 residues. The CDR3 nucleotides are TGTGCCAGCTCACCTTCCGGGACAGGAGAGACCCAGTACTTC. Translated, it gives CASSPSGTGETQYF.

The J gene is TRBJ1-2, the V gene TRBV3-1 (or the pseudogene TRBV3-2), with a weak D call TRBD1 (6 bases). This CDR3 is built from 15 residues. Trimming shortened V by 4 bases and J by 2 bases, and 14 bases separated the two germline ends. In germline, CDR1 is LGHDT, CDR2 YNNKEL (reference sequence). The CDR3 bases are TGTGCCAGCAGCCCTTTAGGACAGACGAACTATGGCTACACCTTC. This gives the protein CASSPLGQTNYGYTF.

This chain uses TRBV19 with TRBJ1-5; weak D call: TRBD1 (6 bases). Trimming shortened V by 10 bases and J by 5 bases, and 18 bases separated the two germline ends. Germline CDR1 and CDR2: LNHDA and SQIVND (reference sequence). The CDR3 runs 14 residues. CDR3 region: CAISFRGGYQPQHF. The CDR3, as DNA: TGTGCCATCTCATTCCGGGGGGGCTATCAGCCCCAGCATTTT.

The J gene is TRBJ2-7, the V gene TRBV10-3, with 15 nucleotides matching TRBD2. V lost 8 bases to trimming and J lost 0 bases; unmatched junction nucleotides: 2. Germline values: CDR1 ENHRY, CDR2 SYGVKD. The CDR3 is 15 amino acids. The CDR3: CAIGTSGGTSYEQYF. CDR3 in DNA: TGTGCCATCGGGACTAGCGGGGGGACCTCCTACGAGCAGTACTTC.

The sample holds a few counts of this clone. This chain links TRBV5-1 with TRBJ2-1; possibly TRBD2 for D (6 bases). Germline V lookup: CDR1 SGHRS, CDR2 YFSETQ. V was trimmed by 4 bases and J by 4 bases, leaving 18 bases between them. The CDR3 runs 16 residues. CDR3 DNA: TGCGCCAGCAGCACCTACCCGGGAGAGGGGTACAATGAGCAGTTCTTC. The encoded protein is CASSTYPGEGYNEQFF.

This chain joins TRBV4-2 and TRBJ2-3; D is undetermined. V lost 3 bases, J lost 2 bases, and 15 bases lay in between. The CDR3 runs to 16 residues. In germline, CDR1 is LGHNA, CDR2 YNFKEQ. The CDR3 sequence: CASSHRQGTNTDTQYF. CDR3 in DNA: TGTGCCAGCAGCCACAGGCAAGGAACCAACACAGATACGCAGTATTTT.

This clone occurred once. The chain couples TRBV18 to TRBJ1-1, with unresolved D. CDR3 size: 14 residues. Trimming stripped 3 bases from V and 0 bases from J, with 8 bases between. Germline V CDR1 and CDR2: KGHSH, LQKENI. CDR3 amino acids: CASSPGQMNTEAFF. The CDR3 DNA follows: TGTGCCAGCTCACCTGGGCAGATGAACACTGAAGCTTTCTTT.

The gene calls are TRBV28 and TRBJ2-1; TRBD2 matches at 8 bases. The CDR3 is 17 residues long. V lost 3 bases to trimming and J lost 5 bases; unmatched junction nucleotides: 12. Germline assignment: CDR1 MDHEN and CDR2 SYDVKM. The CDR3 loop reads CASSFFGRGALHNEQFF. The CDR3 DNA reads TGTGCCAGCAGTTTTTTTGGGCGGGGGGCCCTTCACAATGAGCAGTTCTTC.

The chain couples TRBV5-1 to TRBJ2-7; D uncertain. Trimming removed 1 base at V and 7 bases at J, with 15 bases between. This CDR3 has 14 residues. Germline V CDR1 and CDR2: SGHRS, YFSETQ. CDR3 sequence reads: CASSLWSAVGEQYF. The CDR3 nucleotides are TGCGCCAGCAGCTTGTGGTCGGCGGTCGGAGAGCAGTACTTC.

The gene calls are TRBV5-1 and TRBJ2-7; D is perhaps TRBD1 (5 bases). Germline V lookup: CDR1 SGHRS, CDR2 YFSETQ. The CDR3 is made up of 13 amino acids. Trimming removed 0 bases at V and 5 bases at J, with 9 bases between. The CDR3 bases are TGCGCCAGCAGCTTGGAAGGGGTCCACGAGCAGTACTTC. It yields the protein CASSLEGVHEQYF.

The chain combines TRBV6-5 with TRBJ2-3, with TRBD1 matching 7 bases. Per germline, CDR1 MNHEY and CDR2 SVGAGI. The CDR3 runs to 15 residues. The ends lost 7 bases at V and 4 bases at J; junction bases unmatched: 11. The CDR3 DNA is TGTGCCAGCAATTCCGGGACAGCTTACCCAGATACGCAGTATTTT. Residues: CASNSGTAYPDTQYF.

V and J are TRBV5-5 and TRBJ2-3; D gene unclear. This CDR3 has 12 amino acids. Looked up from germline, CDR1 is SGHKS and CDR2 is YYEKEE (reference sequence). V shed 0 bases and J shed 6 bases, with 5 bases lying between them. The CDR3 loop is CASSLVGDTQYF. As DNA, the CDR3 is TGTGCCAGCAGCTTGGTGGGGGATACGCAGTATTTT.

V gene TRBV29-1 combines with J gene TRBJ1-1; no reliable D call. Trimming took 3 bases from V and 6 from J, leaving 17 bases between them. The CDR3 runs 14 residues. Germline V gene data show CDR1 as SQVTM and CDR2 as ANQGSEA. CDR3 sequence reads: CSVDGKYATAEAFF. In nucleotides, the CDR3 is TGCAGCGTTGATGGGAAGTATGCAACGGCTGAAGCTTTCTTT.

The chain combines TRBV7-9 with TRBJ2-7, with 11 nucleotides matching TRBD1. The CDR3 is 18 residues long. The germline V gene encodes CDR1 SEHNR and CDR2 FQNEAQ (reference sequence). V lost 3 bases to trimming and J lost 0 bases; unmatched junction nucleotides: 10. The CDR3 nucleotides read TGTGCCAGCAGCTTCTCGGATGTAGGGACAGGGGGCTCCTACGAGCAGTACTTC. Amino acid sequence: CASSFSDVGTGGSYEQYF.

The J gene is TRBJ2-1, the V gene TRBV28; a possible D gene is TRBD2 (5 bases). The V end lost 4 bases, the J end lost 7 bases, and 14 bases lay between the germline ends. In germline, CDR1 is MDHEN, CDR2 SYDVKM. The CDR3 is made up of 14 amino acids. The CDR3 DNA follows: TGTGCCAGCAGTTCTGGCGGGCCGGGGAATGAGCAGTTCTTC. It specifies CASSSGGPGNEQFF.

This clone appeared a single time. This chain uses TRBV7-9 with TRBJ1-1; D possibly corresponds to TRBD1 (5 bases). Trimming removed 5 bases at V and 5 bases at J, with 9 bases between. The CDR3 totals 12 residues. The germline V gene encodes CDR1 SEHNR and CDR2 FQNEAQ (reference sequence). CDR3 amino acids: CASSAGRTEAFF. As DNA, the CDR3 is TGTGCCAGCAGCGCAGGGAGGACTGAAGCTTTCTTT.

This chain connects TRBV16 to TRBJ2-6; D unclear. V was trimmed by 0 bases and J by 3 bases, leaving 9 bases between them. There are 16 residues in the CDR3. Germline loops: CDR1 KGHSY, CDR2 FQNENV. In DNA form, the CDR3 reads TGTGCCAGCAGCCAATCGGTCAGTGTTGGGGCCAACGTCCTGACTTTC. This codes for CASSQSVSVGANVLTF.

The chain carries TRBV3-1 (or the pseudogene TRBV3-2) and TRBJ2-5; TRBD2 aligns across 15 bases. The V gene's germline CDR1 is LGHDT and CDR2 YNNKEL (reference sequence). This CDR3 comprises 20 residues. V dropped 0 bases and J dropped 1; count of bases not matched to a gene: 9. The CDR3 sequence: CASSQERTSGGAGGQETQYF. In DNA, the CDR3 is TGTGCCAGCAGCCAAGAACGGACTAGCGGGGGGGCAGGTGGCCAAGAGACCCAGTACTTC.

This chain joins TRBV15 and TRBJ2-6; weak D call: TRBD2 (5 bases). There are 18 residues in the CDR3. Germline CDR1 and CDR2: LNHNV and YYDKDF (reference sequence). The V end lost 0 bases, the J end lost 4 bases, and 16 bases lay between the germline ends. In DNA form, the CDR3 reads TGTGCCACCAGCAGAGAGGGTTATATGCGGGCCGGGGCCAACGTCCTGACTTTC. Residues: CATSREGYMRAGANVLTF.

The rearrangement links TRBV30 to TRBJ2-4; D assignment may be TRBD1 or TRBD2 (5 bases each). The CDR3 consists of 13 residues. Germline V gives CDR1 GTSNPN, CDR2 SVGIG (reference sequence). The germline V and J ends were trimmed by 5 bases and 2 bases, with 10 bases remaining between them. The CDR3: CAWSGRTKNIQYF. The CDR3 nucleotides read TGTGCCTGGTCGGGACGGACCAAAAACATTCAGTACTTC. The whole variable domain, remainder taken from reference TRBV30 and TRBJ2-4, is SQTIHQWPATLVQPVGSPLSLECTVEGTSNPNLYWYRQAAGRGLQLLFYSVGIGQISSEVPQNLSASRPQDRQFILSSKKLLLSDSGFYLCAWSGRTKNIQYFGAGTRLSVL.